This record concerns one T cell receptor (beta chain) sequence. The data derive from a study of blood T cell repertoires in COVID-19. Looking at the study overall: Spain, Italy and the United States supplied samples that represented acute and convalescent COVID-19. T cells, B-cell-depleted T cells, or PBMCs supplied cDNA or gDNA.

Germline V gene data show CDR1 as SGHRS and CDR2 as YFSETQ. V lost 0 bases to trimming and J lost 0 bases, with 10 bases between them. This CDR3 has 15 residues. In the authors' methods: Reference gene primer amplification gave nucleated cell count estimates. Method: immunoSEQ multiplex PCR; TCRdb's copy keeps in-frame clones and lacks some. The DNA gave D and trimming, while V, J and clone size come from that table. The sample carries around 82,000 clones, 85% recorded once. Seattle researchers signed up patients amid active infection and tracked them longitudinally. The sequencing input was peripheral blood. This TCR was sampled from a man aged 50 to 59 with COVID-19, enrolled during active disease. The chain uses TRBV5-1 and TRBJ2-7, with a possible D match to TRBD1 (5 bases). The CDR3 here is CASSLGSDSSYEQYF. The CDR3 nucleotides read TGCGCCAGCAGCTTGGGGTCCGACAGCTCCTACGAGCAGTACTTC.